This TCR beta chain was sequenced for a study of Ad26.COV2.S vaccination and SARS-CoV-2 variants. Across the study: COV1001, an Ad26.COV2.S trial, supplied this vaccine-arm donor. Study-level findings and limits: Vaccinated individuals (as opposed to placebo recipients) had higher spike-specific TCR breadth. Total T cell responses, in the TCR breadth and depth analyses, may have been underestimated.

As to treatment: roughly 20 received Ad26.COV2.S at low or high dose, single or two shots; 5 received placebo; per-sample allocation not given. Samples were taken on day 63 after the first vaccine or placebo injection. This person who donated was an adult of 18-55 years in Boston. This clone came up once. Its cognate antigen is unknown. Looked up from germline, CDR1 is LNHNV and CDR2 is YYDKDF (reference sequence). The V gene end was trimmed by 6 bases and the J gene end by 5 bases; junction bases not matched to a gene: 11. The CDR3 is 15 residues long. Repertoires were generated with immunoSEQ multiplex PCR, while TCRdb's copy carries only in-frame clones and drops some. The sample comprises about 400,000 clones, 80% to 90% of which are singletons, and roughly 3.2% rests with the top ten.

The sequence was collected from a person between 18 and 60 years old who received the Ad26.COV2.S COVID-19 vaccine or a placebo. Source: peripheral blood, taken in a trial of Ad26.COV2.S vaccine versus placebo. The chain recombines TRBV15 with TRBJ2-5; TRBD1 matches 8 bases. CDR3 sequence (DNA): TGTGCCACCAGTTTACAGGGGGATGGGGATGAGACCCAGTACTTC. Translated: CATSLQGDGDETQYF.